This T cell receptor beta chain was retrieved from a study of shared clonotypes between healthy human individuals (dated by TCRdb to 2020 to 2021). In terms of the full investigation: A few men and a couple of women, aged 18 to 49 years, made up the cohort. For each donor, CD4 naive and CD4 memory were each run on three plates, CD8 naive on two plates, and CD8 memory on one plate. Blood TCR repertoires of about 5 healthy adults were deeply sequenced to estimate repertoire size and the extent of clonotype sharing between individuals. To increase sequencing depth and limit assay-specific biases, TCR repertoire library preparation and sequencing were carried out by different laboratories using diverse techniques. Per donor, leukapheresis produced somewhere between about 0.9 and 9.5 billion PBMCs. General study outcomes and caveats: Pairwise subsampling indicated that sequencing depth was expected to affect the degree of clonotype sharing among donors. Estimated clonotype richness was generally larger for naive than for memory subsets. When several donors were compared, the shared fraction of clonotypes was around 5.1% for naive CD4, approximately 3.3% for naive CD8, about 2.4% for memory CD4, and 0.4% for memory CD8. Sampling was restricted to blood, and TCR repertoires in tissue are likely to differ from TCR repertoires in blood. Clonotypes shared by all four sorted-subset donors showed higher generation probabilities than non-shared clonotypes. The small number of donors limited the genetic and exposure-history diversity represented. Incomplete sequencing was indicated by rarefaction of sorted-subset datasets, despite the large sequencing depth.

Using the deep immunoSEQ assay, TCR CDR3 regions were amplified from genomic DNA by multiplex PCR. Extracted genomic DNA from each cell subset was spread evenly across all wells of several immunoSEQ 96-well plates, with each plate serving as a replicate. Each replicate PCR for sorted subsets received about 210 ng genomic DNA, equal to about 30,000 T cell genomes. Purified libraries were measured with a Qubit 3.0 fluorometer, size-checked on a Bioanalyzer 2100, and measured again with the KAPA Library Quantification kit. Every immunoSEQ 96-well plate was sequenced on a dedicated single-read 150-cycle Illumina NextSeq 550 flow cell. For the original study's pipeline: Because only junctional sequences without quality scores were contained in the immunoSEQ output, filtering matching that applied to full-length reads could not be performed. Sequences were annotated with PyIR, a Python wrapper for IgBLAST v1.9, and V/J genes and CDR3 were assigned using IMGT germline references. Reads with weak V/J assignments (E-value above 1e-6), missing CDR3, stop codons, out-of-frame junctions, or ambiguous translated residues were removed. V3J clonotypes were defined by identical inferred V gene, J gene, and CDR3 amino acid sequence. Percentage overlap between repertoires was computed as shared unique clonotypes divided by the size of the smaller repertoire. Repertoire richness was assessed with RTK rarefaction, the Chao1 estimator, and Recon v2.1 estimates of unobserved clonotypes. Generation probabilities were computed with OLGA for all TCRbeta clonotypes obtained by the gDNA method from several donors. TCRdb holds this immuneACCESS table with in-frame rearrangements only. Some clones are missing; in checked studies, unresolved V genes explain under half, and the rest has no known cause. V, J and clone size derive from that table, while D and trimming were established from the DNA sequence. The table for this sample lists some 2 million clones; roughly 94% of them were counted only once. The top ten hold roughly 1% of the sample.

Spanning cysteine to phenylalanine, the CDR3 consists of 14 amino acids. Of the read, only the CDR3 DNA is kept; its 42 bases are in frame from base 1. Trimming removed 6 bases from V and 1 base from J, leaving 12 bases between the germline ends. CDR1 MGHRA and CDR2 YSYEKL are derived from the germline V gene. This clone has just one count. There is no known antigen for this receptor. Qualities for individual bases were not recorded, and no much larger clone is one base off. CD8 naive samples consisted of CD45RO-negative cells that were positively selected for CCR7, yielding a CD45RA+CCR7+ population without TemRA cells. The donors were healthy, HIV-negative adults with no recently reported acute infections or vaccinations. Every donor was a Caucasian adult residing in Nashville, Tennessee, USA. After blood collection by leukapheresis, PBMCs were isolated using Ficoll-Histopaque density gradient centrifugation and then cryopreserved in the vapor phase of liquid nitrogen. Purity and quantity of every magnetically sorted T cell population were checked by analytical flow cytometry. Genomic DNA was isolated from each sorted fraction and quantified by UV absorbance on a Nanodrop 2000c.

The sequence derives from a man aged 18 to 30 in good health. The specimen sequenced was naive CD8+ T cells sorted from blood. The sample's cell subset or site, from its label and the paper: CD45RA+CCR7+. The V gene is TRBV4-1 and the J gene is TRBJ1-1; the D gene identity is not certain. The CDR3 protein: CASSPREWNTEAFF. DNA sequence: TGCGCCAGCAGTCCACGCGAGTGGAACACTGAAGCTTTCTTT.